One and the same sample provided the 9 T cell receptor beta chains below, sequenced in a study of spatial heterogeneity in lung cancer. TCRdb re-derived calls from the 5' RACE reads in MiXCR, one entry per CDR3 protein. The sample includes about 92,000 distinct CDR3 sequences, around 12% seen only once; the top ten take just over 40%. Time point described: sample taken at primary tumor resection. Source: PBMCs, taken at surgery. Receptor source: a male donor with early-stage non-small cell lung cancer.

This chain joins TRBV12-3 or TRBV12-4 and TRBJ1-2; unclear D gene. The CDR3 has 14 residues. The germline V and J ends were trimmed by 3 bases and 2 bases, with 10 bases remaining between them. CDR3 amino acids: CASSLSAENYGYTF. The CDR3 nucleotides are TGTGCCAGCAGTTTGTCTGCGGAAAACTATGGCTACACCTTC.

With respect to this clonotype: Since a much larger clone is just one base distant, this may be a read error. The CDR3 region is CSAPRQQLHEQYF. DNA of the CDR3: TGCAGTGCCCCCCGGCAACAGCTACACGAGCAGTACTTC. V usage is TRBV20-1 and J usage is TRBJ2-7, with D uncertain. Trimming pared 6 bases from V and 5 bases from J, leaving 17 bases between. The length of the CDR3 is 13 residues. The V gene's germline CDR1 is DFQATT and CDR2 SNEGSKA (reference sequence).

Many counts were recorded for this clonotype. The V call is TRBV11-2, the J call TRBJ2-3; TRBD2 is a possible D gene (5 bases). The CDR3 contains 12 residues. Trimming pared 6 bases from V and 6 bases from J, leaving 10 bases between. Per germline, CDR1 SGHAT and CDR2 FQNNGV. The CDR3 nucleotides read TGTGCCAGCAGAACTAGTTTTGATACGCAGTATTTT. Amino acids: CASRTSFDTQYF.

This clonotype was counted a few times. The chain uses TRBV20-1 and TRBJ1-4; the D gene is possibly TRBD1 (6 bases). Trimming pared 3 bases from V and 0 bases from J, leaving 11 bases between. This CDR3 is built from 15 residues. From germline, CDR1 is DFQATT and CDR2 SNEGSKA (reference sequence). The DNA of the CDR3 is TGCAGTGCTAGTCAGGGGCCTGCAACTAATGAAAAACTGTTTTTT. It translates to CSASQGPATNEKLFF.

The V gene is TRBV7-2, the J gene TRBJ2-1, with a possible D match to TRBD2 (6 bases). V was cut by 0 bases and J by 2 bases, with 11 bases left in between. The CDR3 runs 16 residues. Germline values: CDR1 SGHTA, CDR2 FQGNSA. CDR3 sequence: CASSLASGVTYNEQFF. CDR3 nucleotides: TGTGCCAGCAGCTTAGCTAGCGGCGTTACCTACAATGAGCAGTTCTTC.

The sample holds many counts of this clonotype. This sequence joins TRBV5-1 and TRBJ2-7, with 11 nucleotides matching TRBD2. CDR3 length: 16 amino acids. V lost 4 bases to trimming and J lost 0 bases; unmatched junction nucleotides: 6. Per the germline V gene, CDR1 is SGHRS and CDR2 is YFSETQ. The CDR3 DNA reads TGCGCCAGCAGCAAAACTAGCGGGGGACTCTCCTACGAGCAGTACTTC. Translating it yields CASSKTSGGLSYEQYF. Using reference TRBV5-1 and TRBJ2-7 for the parts outside the CDR3, the full variable domain is KAGVTQTPRYLIKTRGQQVTLSCSPISGHRSVSWYQQTPGQGLQFLFEYFSETQRNKGNFPGRFSGRQFSNSRSEMNVSTLELGDSALYLCASSKTSGGLSYEQYFGPGTRLTVT.

This clonotype was picked up many times. CDR3 bases: TGTGCCAGCAGTTACTCGGGGGGACCAAGCTACGAGCAGTACTTC. This sequence encodes CASSYSGGPSYEQYF. V usage is TRBV6-6 and J usage is TRBJ2-7; possible D gene TRBD2, 6 bases. This CDR3 has 15 amino acids. Germline-derived CDR1 and CDR2 are MNHNY and SVGAGI (reference sequence). V shed 0 bases and J shed 3 bases, with 12 bases lying between them.

This clonotype came up a few times. J is TRBJ2-3 and V is TRBV11-2; the D gene is possibly TRBD2 (7 bases). This CDR3 is built from 18 residues. In germline, CDR1 is SGHAT, CDR2 FQNNGV. The V end lost 0 bases, the J end lost 8 bases, and 24 bases lay between the germline ends. The CDR3 is CASSLEGGLAEALGTQYF. The CDR3 region has the DNA TGTGCCAGCAGCTTAGAGGGGGGGCTAGCGGAGGCCTTGGGTACGCAGTATTTT.

The rearrangement joins TRBV19 to TRBJ1-2; the D is unclear. Germline lookup yields CDR1 LNHDA and CDR2 SQIVND (reference sequence). The CDR3 covers 13 residues. V was shortened by 4 bases and J by 6 bases, with 12 bases between the two germline ends. The CDR3 is CASSTRRTDGYTF. The CDR3, as DNA: TGTGCCAGTAGTACCCGACGGACTGATGGCTACACCTTC.